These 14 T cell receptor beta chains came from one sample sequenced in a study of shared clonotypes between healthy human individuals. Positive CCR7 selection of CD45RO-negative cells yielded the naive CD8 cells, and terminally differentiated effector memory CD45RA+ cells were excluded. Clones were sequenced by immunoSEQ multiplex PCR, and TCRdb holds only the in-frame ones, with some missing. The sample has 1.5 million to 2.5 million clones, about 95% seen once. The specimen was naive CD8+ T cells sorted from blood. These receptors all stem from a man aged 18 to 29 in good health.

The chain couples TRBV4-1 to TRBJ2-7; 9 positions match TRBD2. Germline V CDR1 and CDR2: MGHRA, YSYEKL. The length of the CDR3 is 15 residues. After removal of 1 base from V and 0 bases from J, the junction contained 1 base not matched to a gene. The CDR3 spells CASSQASGNSYEQYF. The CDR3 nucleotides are TGCGCCAGCAGCCAAGCTAGCGGGAACTCCTACGAGCAGTACTTC.

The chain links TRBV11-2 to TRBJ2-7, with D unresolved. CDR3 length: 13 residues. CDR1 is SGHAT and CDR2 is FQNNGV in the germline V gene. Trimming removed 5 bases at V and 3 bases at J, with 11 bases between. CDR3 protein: CASSQAPDYEQYF. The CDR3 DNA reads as TGTGCCAGCAGCCAGGCCCCGGACTACGAGCAGTACTTC. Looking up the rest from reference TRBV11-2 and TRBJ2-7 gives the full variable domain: EAGVAQSPRYKIIEKRQSVAFWCNPISGHATLYWYQQILGQGPKLLIQFQNNGVVDDSQLPKDRFSAERLKGVDSTLKIQPAKLEDSAVYLCASSQAPDYEQYFGPGTRLTVT.

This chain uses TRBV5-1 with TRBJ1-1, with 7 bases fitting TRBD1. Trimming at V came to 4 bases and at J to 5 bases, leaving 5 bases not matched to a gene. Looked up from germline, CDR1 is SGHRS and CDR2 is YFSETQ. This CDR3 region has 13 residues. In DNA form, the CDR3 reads TGCGCCAGCAGCCTACAGGGGCTAACTGAAGCTTTCTTT. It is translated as CASSLQGLTEAFF.

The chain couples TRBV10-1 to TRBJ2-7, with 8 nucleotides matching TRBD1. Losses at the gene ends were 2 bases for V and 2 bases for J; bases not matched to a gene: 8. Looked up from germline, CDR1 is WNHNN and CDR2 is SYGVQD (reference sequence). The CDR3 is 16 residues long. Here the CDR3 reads CASSEKTGGPTYEQYF. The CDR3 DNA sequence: TGCGCCAGCAGTGAGAAAACAGGGGGACCTACCTACGAGCAGTACTTC.

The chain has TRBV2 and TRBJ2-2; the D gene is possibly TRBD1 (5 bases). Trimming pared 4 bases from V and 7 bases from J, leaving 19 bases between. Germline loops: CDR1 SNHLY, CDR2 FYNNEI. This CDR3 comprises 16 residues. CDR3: CASSGMSLQAVGELFF. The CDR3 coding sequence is TGTGCCAGCAGTGGTATGTCGTTACAGGCGGTCGGGGAGCTGTTTTTT.

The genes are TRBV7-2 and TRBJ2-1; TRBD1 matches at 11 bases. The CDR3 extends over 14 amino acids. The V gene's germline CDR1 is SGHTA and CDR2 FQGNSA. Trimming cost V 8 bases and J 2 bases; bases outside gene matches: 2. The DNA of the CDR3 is TGTGCCAGCTCGGACAGGGGGCCCTACAATGAGCAGTTCTTC. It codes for CASSDRGPYNEQFF.

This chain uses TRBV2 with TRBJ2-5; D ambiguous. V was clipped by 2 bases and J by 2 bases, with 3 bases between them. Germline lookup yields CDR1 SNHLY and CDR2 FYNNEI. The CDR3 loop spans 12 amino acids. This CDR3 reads CASSEIQETQYF. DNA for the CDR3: TGTGCCAGCAGTGAAATTCAAGAGACCCAGTACTTC.

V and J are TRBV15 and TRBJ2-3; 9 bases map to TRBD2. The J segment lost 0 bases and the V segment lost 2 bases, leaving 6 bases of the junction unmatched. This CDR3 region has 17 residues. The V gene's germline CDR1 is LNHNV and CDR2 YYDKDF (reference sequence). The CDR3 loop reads CATSRSSGTSSTDTQYF. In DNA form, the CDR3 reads TGTGCCACCAGCAGATCATCCGGGACTAGCAGCACAGATACGCAGTATTTT.

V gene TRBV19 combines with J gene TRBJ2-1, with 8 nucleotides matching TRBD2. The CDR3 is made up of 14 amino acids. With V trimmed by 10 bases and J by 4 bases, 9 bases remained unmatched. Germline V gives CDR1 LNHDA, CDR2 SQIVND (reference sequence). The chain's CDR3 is CATRLAGGYNEQFF. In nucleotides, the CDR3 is TGTGCCACCCGGCTAGCGGGTGGGTACAATGAGCAGTTCTTC. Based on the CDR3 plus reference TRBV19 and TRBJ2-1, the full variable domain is DGGITQSPKYLFRKEGQNVTLSCEQNLNHDAMYWYRQDPGQGLRLIYYSQIVNDFQKGDIAEGYSVSREKKESFPLTVTSAQKNPTAFYLCATRLAGGYNEQFFGPGTRLTVL.

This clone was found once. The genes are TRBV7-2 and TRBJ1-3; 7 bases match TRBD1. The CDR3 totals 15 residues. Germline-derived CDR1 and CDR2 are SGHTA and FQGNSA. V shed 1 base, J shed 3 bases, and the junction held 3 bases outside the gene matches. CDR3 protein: CASSLDGTVGNTIYF. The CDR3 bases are TGTGCCAGCAGCTTAGATGGGACAGTTGGAAACACCATATATTTT.

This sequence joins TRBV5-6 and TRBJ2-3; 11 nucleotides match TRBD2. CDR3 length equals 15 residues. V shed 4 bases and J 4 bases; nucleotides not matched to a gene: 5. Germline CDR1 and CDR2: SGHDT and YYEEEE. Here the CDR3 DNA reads TGTGCCAGCAGCCCGGGACTAGCGGACGCAGATACGCAGTATTTT. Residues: CASSPGLADADTQYF.

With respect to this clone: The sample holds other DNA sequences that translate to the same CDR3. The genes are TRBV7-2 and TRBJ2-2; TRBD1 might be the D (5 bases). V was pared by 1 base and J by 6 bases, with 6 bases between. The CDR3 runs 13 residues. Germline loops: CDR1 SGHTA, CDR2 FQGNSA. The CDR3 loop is CASSLGGAGELFF. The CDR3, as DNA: TGTGCCAGCAGCTTAGGGGGCGCCGGGGAGCTGTTTTTT.

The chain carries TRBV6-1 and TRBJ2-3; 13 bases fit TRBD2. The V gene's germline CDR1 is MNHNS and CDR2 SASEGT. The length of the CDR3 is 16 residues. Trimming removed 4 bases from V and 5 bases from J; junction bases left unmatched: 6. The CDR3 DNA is TGTGCCAGCAGTGCACTAGCGGGAGGGGAGGGAGATACGCAGTATTTT. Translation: CASSALAGGEGDTQYF.

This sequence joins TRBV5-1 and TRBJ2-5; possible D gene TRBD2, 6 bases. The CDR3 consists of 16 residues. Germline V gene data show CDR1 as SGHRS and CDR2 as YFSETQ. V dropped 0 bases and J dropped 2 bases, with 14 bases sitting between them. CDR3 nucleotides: TGCGCCAGCAGCTTGGATTTAGGCGGACTACAAGAGACCCAGTACTTC. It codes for CASSLDLGGLQETQYF.